This TCR beta chain originates from a study of molecular identifiers for immune sequencing clone quantification. Germline CDR1 reads PRHDT; CDR2 reads FYEKMQ (reference sequence). Trimming shortened V by 4 bases and J by 2 bases, and 12 bases separated the two germline ends. The CDR3 totals 14 residues. Study-wide findings and caveats: Effector cells kept over 98% of their molecules in clones above 20 RNA copies, while naive cells kept under 1% there.

Sorting recovered naive CD8 T cells on a CD8+CD4-CCR7+CD45RA+ profile. This clonotype was seen many times. No antigen is known for it. Previously described methods and listed TCR primers were employed for the bulk TCR libraries. TCRdb reanalysed the PCR reads using MiXCR and keeps one entry per CDR3 protein. The sample has around 480,000 distinct CDR3 sequences; around 23% are singletons. This TCR was sampled from a human donor in good health. Some libraries in this study had Jurkat cell RNA spiked in. The sequenced sample was naive CD8+ T cells from blood, with Jurkat cell RNA spiked in. This sample's subset: FACS-sorted CD8+CD4-CCR7+CD45RA+ naive T cells. The V call is TRBV13, the J call TRBJ2-7, with a weak D call TRBD1 (5 bases). As DNA, the CDR3 is TGTGCCAGCAGCTCCTCCGACAGACCCTACGAGCAGTACTTC. It translates to CASSSSDRPYEQYF.